This T cell receptor beta chain was captured by sequencing in a study of vaccination and CD4 T cells after COVID-19. Whole-study context: Post-vaccine sampling followed dose two by a median approximately 70 days (range 14 to 241). Overlapping spike peptides served as the stimulus for the cells. These peptides came from SARS-CoV-2 and from the common cold coronaviruses HCoV-NL63, HCoV-OC43 and HCoV-229E. Findings and limits, study-wide: The rise in median SARS-CoV-2-reactive clonotypes, from approximately 21 to 40, was not significant. A comparatively limited set of convalescent patients was examined, with no early post-infection timepoints.

Once obtained from cultured CD4+ T cells, the DNA was sequenced using the Oncomine TCR Beta short-read assay. TCRdb re-analysed the PCR reads in MiXCR, keeping a single row per CDR3 protein. The sample contains about 15,000 distinct CDR3 sequences, about 70% of which appear only once. To note about this clonotype: Antigen unknown.

Per the germline V gene, CDR1 is MDHEN and CDR2 is SYDVKM. V was cut by 6 bases and J by 9 bases, with 18 bases left in between. This CDR3 is 14 amino acids long. Regarding treatment: roughly 10-day PBMC culture with coronavirus spike peptide pools or control peptides (ViraFEST assay). The sequence was collected from a human donor who had recovered from COVID-19. The chain links TRBV28 to TRBJ1-5; possible D gene TRBD1, 5 bases. Sequenced input: CD4+ T cells from blood, cultured in vitro. For the CDR3, the DNA is TGTGCCAGCAGCCTTGGGGCCATCGTAGGGCCCCAGCATTTT. Protein product: CASSLGAIVGPQHF.